This T cell receptor (beta chain) was sequenced in a study of TIL therapy for anti-PD-1-resistant metastatic lung cancer. Overall study context: Median tumor mutation burden was 1.5 mutations per megabase. Points from the study as a whole: Many TIL product clones were absent from baseline tumor, suggesting clonal contraction.

Worth noting for this clone: Its antigen is unidentified.

The CDR3 contains 14 residues. Trimming left V 8 bases short and J 4 bases short, with 17 bases between. Germline assignment: CDR1 MNHNY and CDR2 SVGAGI (reference sequence). Stated time point: pre-treatment sample, taken before nivolumab and TIL therapy. The tumor samples were excised metastases, mostly pleural nodules or supraclavicular lymph nodes. This was the immunoSEQ v3 assay. Sequencing depth was 1.9 million or so read pairs for survey level, roughly 5-6 million for deep. Profiled with immunoSEQ multiplex PCR; TCRdb holds only in-frame clones, not every one. The data hold about 50,000 clones, with less than 85% observed a single time.

Sequencing was performed on tumor tissue, taken at baseline. The sequence was collected from a person aged 25 to 85 with non-small cell lung cancer. The chain recombines TRBV6-6 with TRBJ2-5, with a possible D match to TRBD2 (6 bases). CDR3 in amino acids: CASLERAVRETQYF. The DNA of the CDR3 is TGTGCCAGCCTAGAGCGGGCTGTTCGAGAGACCCAGTACTTC.